What follows describes a single T cell receptor beta chain. There is no known antigen for this receptor. No much larger clone is present one base from it, and per-base qualities are unavailable. The data are from a study of blood T cell repertoires in COVID-19 (dated by TCRdb to between 2020 and 2021). About the investigation overall: Samples from collaborators originated in the United States, Italy and Spain and spanned both the acute and convalescent phases of COVID-19. The prospective study material was composed of cDNA or gDNA derived from T cells, B-cell-depleted T cells, or PBMCs. Deeply sampled blood TCRbeta repertoires from subjects exposed to, actively infected with, or recovered from COVID-19 were included in the dataset. The repertoires were made available in a free public database intended to serve as a resource for research on the immune response to SARS-CoV-2. Samples were obtained from the ongoing ImmuneRACE study (first 160 participants) and from over 1,000 subjects provided by 6 global collaborators. The sample metadata nearly always contained a de-identified subject ID, COVID-19 status, age in years and sex. HLA class I and class II types, where available, came from metadata supplied by the sample provider rather than from assay-based typing.

The immunoSEQ Assay, a bias-controlled multiplex PCR, was used to amplify TCRbeta CDR3 regions from genomic DNA. Per the authors' processing: Within the assay, amplification of reference gene primers was used to estimate how many nucleated cells each sample contained. To quantify the absolute abundance of each unique TCRbeta CDR3 rearrangement, sequence reads were collapsed and filtered. For each sample, productive Simpson clonality was calculated by taking the square root of Simpson's diversity index across productive rearrangements. In TCRdb, the immuneACCESS table is reduced to in-frame sequences with V and J assigned. These tables do not hold every clone; where another copy was compared, an unresolved V gene accounts for under half, and the others remain unexplained. That table is the source of V, J and clone size, and D and trimming were worked out from the DNA. The sample yields some 140,000 clones; about 70% were counted once. Of the sample, around 13% falls within the top ten clones.

What the research found in general, with its limitations: The quantity of clinical and demographic metadata differed by source and by participant and was supplied without curation.

The CDR1 and CDR2 encoded by the germline V gene (reference sequence) are LNHDA and SQIVND. V is pared back by 3 bases and J by 8 bases, with 13 bases lying between the germline termini. Measured from the cysteine to the phenylalanine, the CDR3 is 14 residues long. Only CDR3 DNA is held: 42 bases, read in frame from base 1. Whole blood was collected in K2EDTA tubes by collaborating institutions according to the institutions' own protocols. For TCRbeta analysis, collaborators shipped samples in one of three forms: frozen whole blood, isolated PBMCs, or DNA extracted from either of those sample types.

This TCR was sampled from an elderly man with acute or convalescent COVID-19. The sample was peripheral blood. The chain is encoded by TRBV19 joined to TRBJ1-4; matching of 6 bases hints at TRBD1 as the D gene. The DNA sequence reads TGTGCCAGTAGTATCCGGGACAAGGGGGAAAAACTGTTTTTT. It encodes CASSIRDKGEKLFF.